This TCR beta chain was sequenced during a study of cytomegalovirus exposure and HLA in healthy donors. On this clone: Its antigen remains unidentified. The same CDR3 also results from other DNA sequences found in this sample.

Trimming left V 4 bases short and J 4 bases short, with 8 bases between. The CDR3 is made up of 12 amino acids. Per the germline V gene, CDR1 is SGHRS and CDR2 is YFSETQ. Whole-study findings and limits: In a later analysis, about 17,000 TCR beta sequences were associated with HLA alleles at 0.05 false discovery rate. DRB1 had the most TCR associations and HLA-C the fewest, a later analysis found, with rates varying by HLA locus. It was reported in a later analysis that an Asian-associated ancestry cluster showed fewer N-insertions than the roughly 670-donor mean.

In the PCR, 60 Vbeta and 13 Jbeta primers were used. Measured with immunoSEQ multiplex PCR; TCRdb has only the in-frame clones, and not every one. Altogether approximately 180,000 clones are present, roughly 78% being singletons, with the ten largest covering less than 15%. This chain links TRBV5-1 with TRBJ1-2; D is possibly TRBD1 (6 bases). Sequencing was done on a sample of PBMCs. This clonotype was obtained from a woman in her forties or fifties in good health and CMV-seropositive. DNA for the CDR3: TGCGCCAGCAGCGAAGGGGGCTATGGCTACACCTTC. It codes for CASSEGGYGYTF.